The T cell receptor (beta chain) described here comes from a study of cytomegalovirus exposure and HLA in healthy donors. Points from the study as a whole: Investigators reported approximately 150 TCR beta chains as tied to cytomegalovirus.

With 60 Vbeta and 13 Jbeta primers, the PCR was carried out. Generated by immunoSEQ multiplex PCR, the TCRdb table keeps only in-frame clones and is missing some. The sample holds around 170,000 clones, about 80% seen once. Notes on this clone: The antigen is undetermined.

Germline V gene lookup returns CDR1 MNHNS and CDR2 SASEGT. CDR3 length: 13 amino acids. Unmatched junction bases numbered 4, after V lost 5 bases and J lost 4 bases. Sequenced sample: PBMCs. This sequence was found in a man aged 35 to 55 in good health and CMV-seronegative. The chain is built from TRBV6-1 and TRBJ1-2; 7 nucleotides align to TRBD1. Written as DNA, the CDR3 is TGTGCCAGCAGTCCGACAGGGACCTATGGCTACACCTTC. This translates into CASSPTGTYGYTF.